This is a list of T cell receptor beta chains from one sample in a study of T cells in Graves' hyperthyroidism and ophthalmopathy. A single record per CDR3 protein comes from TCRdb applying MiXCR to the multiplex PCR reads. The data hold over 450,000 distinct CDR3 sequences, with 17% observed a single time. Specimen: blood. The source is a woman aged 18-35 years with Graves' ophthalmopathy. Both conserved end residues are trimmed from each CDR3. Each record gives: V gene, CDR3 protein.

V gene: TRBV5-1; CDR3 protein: ASSQGTSGRPDTQY
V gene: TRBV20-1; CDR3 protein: SAREELEEQY
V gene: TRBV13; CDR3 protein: ASSGEVSYEQY
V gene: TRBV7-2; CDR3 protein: ASSGFGVAQY
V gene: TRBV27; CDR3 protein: ASSLSLGQDQETQY
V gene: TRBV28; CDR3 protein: ASSFFQDTDTQY
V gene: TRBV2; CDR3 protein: ASSRSSGAKETQY
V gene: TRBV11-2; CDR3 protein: ASSLGFGQDFHEQF
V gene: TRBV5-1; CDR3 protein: ASTLGPAYEQY
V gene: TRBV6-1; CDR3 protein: ASSWDRGPQETQY
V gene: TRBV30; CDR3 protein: AESRGYGYT
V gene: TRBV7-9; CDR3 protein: ASSSRLAGQDTQY
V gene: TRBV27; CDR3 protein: ASSFRLAGGYQETQY
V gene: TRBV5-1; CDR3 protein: ASSLEPRQKGGGTEAF
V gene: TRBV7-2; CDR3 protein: ASSLANQGSYGYT
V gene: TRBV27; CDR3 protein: ASSLMGRRIGVNYGYT
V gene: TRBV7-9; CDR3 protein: ASSLAGQGSYEQY
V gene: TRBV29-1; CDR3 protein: SVAGTGDVGYT
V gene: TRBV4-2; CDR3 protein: ASSQDRGSGGLNEQF
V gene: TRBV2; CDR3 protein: ASSKDRGPGNTIY
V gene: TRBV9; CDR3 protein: ASSNRQDSY
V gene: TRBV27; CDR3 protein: ASSLSRTGESYEQY
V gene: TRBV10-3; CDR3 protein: AISGGLADTDTQY
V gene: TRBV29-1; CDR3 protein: SVEDLAGEDNEQF
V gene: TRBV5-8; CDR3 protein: ASSLVTGSYEQY
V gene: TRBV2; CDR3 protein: ASAPDSLYNSPLH
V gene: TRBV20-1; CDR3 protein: SARGGTGSGYT
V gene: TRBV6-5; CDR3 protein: ASSYSSVTGSSPLH